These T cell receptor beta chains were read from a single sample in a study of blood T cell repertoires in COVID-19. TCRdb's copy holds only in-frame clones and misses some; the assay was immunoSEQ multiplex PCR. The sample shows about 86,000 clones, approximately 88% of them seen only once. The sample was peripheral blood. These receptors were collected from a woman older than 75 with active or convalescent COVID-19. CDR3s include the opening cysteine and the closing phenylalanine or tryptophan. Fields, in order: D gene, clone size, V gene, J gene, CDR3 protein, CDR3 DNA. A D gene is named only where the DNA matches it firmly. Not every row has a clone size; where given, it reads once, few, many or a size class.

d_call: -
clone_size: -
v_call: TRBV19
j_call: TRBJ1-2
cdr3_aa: CASISLPADQYGYTF
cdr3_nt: TGTGCCAGTATCTCACTACCGGCAGATCAATATGGCTACACCTTC

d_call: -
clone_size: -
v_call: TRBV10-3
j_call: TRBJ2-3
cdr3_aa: CAISVDNTDTQYF
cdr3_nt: TGTGCCATCAGTGTGGACAACACAGATACGCAGTATTTT

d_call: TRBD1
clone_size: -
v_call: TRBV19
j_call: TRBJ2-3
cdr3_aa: CASSLNRGRVGTDTQYF
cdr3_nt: TGTGCCAGTAGCTTAAACAGGGGACGGGTAGGCACAGATACGCAGTATTTT

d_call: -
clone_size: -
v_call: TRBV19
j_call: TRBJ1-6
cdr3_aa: CASHMGGRYNSPLHF
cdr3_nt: TGTGCCAGTCATATGGGGGGGCGGTATAATTCACCCCTCCACTTT

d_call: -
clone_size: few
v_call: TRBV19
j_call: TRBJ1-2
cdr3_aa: CASSMGHRFHGYTF
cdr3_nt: TGTGCCAGTAGTATGGGGCACAGGTTCCATGGCTACACCTTC

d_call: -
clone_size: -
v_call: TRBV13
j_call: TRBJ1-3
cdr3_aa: CASSLARPVSGNTIYF
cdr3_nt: TGTGCCAGCAGCTTAGCCAGGCCGGTCTCTGGAAACACCATATATTTT

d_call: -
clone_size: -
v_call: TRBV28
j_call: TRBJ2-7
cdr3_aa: CASSPTGVSSYEQYF
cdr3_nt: TGTGCCAGCAGTCCCACGGGGGTTAGCTCCTACGAGCAGTACTTC

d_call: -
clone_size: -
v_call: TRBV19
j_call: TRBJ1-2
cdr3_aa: CASSIAWTGNYGYTF
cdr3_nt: TGTGCCAGTAGTATTGCCTGGACTGGTAACTATGGCTACACCTTC

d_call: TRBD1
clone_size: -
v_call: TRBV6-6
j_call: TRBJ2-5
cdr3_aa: CASRHDRDSGSGTQYF
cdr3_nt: TGTGCCAGCAGACACGACCGGGACAGTGGCTCTGGGACCCAGTACTTC

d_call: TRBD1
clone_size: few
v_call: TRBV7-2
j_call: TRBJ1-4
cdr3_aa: CASSSTGAPNEKLFF
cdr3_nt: TGTGCCAGCAGCTCCACAGGGGCTCCTAATGAAAAACTGTTTTTT

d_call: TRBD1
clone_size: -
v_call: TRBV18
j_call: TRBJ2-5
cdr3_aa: CASSLGTGHQETQYF
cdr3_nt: TGTGCCAGCTCACTTGGGACAGGCCACCAAGAGACCCAGTACTTC

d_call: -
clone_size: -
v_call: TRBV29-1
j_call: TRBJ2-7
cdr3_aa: CSVGTNDEQYF
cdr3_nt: TGCAGCGTCGGGACAAACGACGAGCAGTACTTC

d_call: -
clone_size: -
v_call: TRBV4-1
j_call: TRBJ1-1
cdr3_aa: CASTATGSLLEAFF
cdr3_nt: TGCGCCAGCACGGCAACAGGGTCCTTGCTTGAAGCTTTCTTT

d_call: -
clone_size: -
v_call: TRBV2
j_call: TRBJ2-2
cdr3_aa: CASSRSGPDTGELFF
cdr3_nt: TGTGCCAGCTCCCGTAGCGGTCCCGACACCGGGGAGCTGTTTTTT

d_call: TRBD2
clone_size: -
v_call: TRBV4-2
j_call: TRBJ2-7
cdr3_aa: CASSQDNSGKVEQYF
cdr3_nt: TGTGCCAGCAGCCAAGATAATAGCGGGAAGGTCGAGCAGTACTTC

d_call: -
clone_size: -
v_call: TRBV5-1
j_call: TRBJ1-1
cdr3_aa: CASSFNTNTEAFF
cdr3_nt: TGCGCCAGCAGCTTCAACACGAACACTGAAGCTTTCTTT

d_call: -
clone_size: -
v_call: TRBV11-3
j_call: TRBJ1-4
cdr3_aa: CASSRGLNEKLFF
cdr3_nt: TGTGCCAGCAGCCGGGGACTTAATGAAAAACTGTTTTTT

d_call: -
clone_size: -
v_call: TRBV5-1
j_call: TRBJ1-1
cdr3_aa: CASSSPGGGTEAFF
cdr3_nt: TGCGCCAGCAGTTCCCCGGGGGGTGGCACTGAAGCTTTCTTT

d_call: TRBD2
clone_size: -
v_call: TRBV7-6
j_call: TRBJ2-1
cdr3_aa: CASSPLIAGNYNEQFF
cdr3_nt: TGTGCCAGCAGCCCACTGATAGCGGGAAACTACAATGAGCAGTTCTTC